One sample yielded the 23 T cell receptor beta chains listed below, sequenced in a study of blood T cell repertoires in COVID-19. Assay used: immunoSEQ multiplex PCR; TCRdb lists only in-frame clones, some missing. This sample has about 130,000 clones; about 84% occur once, and the top ten carry approximately 5%. The sequenced material came from peripheral blood. These receptor sequences come from a human donor in a cohort sampled during active COVID-19.

The chain carries TRBV4-2 and TRBJ2-1; D might be TRBD2 (6 bases). The CDR3 is made up of 16 amino acids. Germline V lookup: CDR1 LGHNA, CDR2 YNFKEQ. The V gene lost 3 bases and the J gene lost 0 bases, with 12 bases spanning the gap. Here the CDR3 reads CASSQAAGLSYNEQFF. The CDR3 nucleotides are TGTGCCAGCAGCCAGGCAGCGGGCCTCTCCTACAATGAGCAGTTCTTC.

This chain uses TRBV5-1 with TRBJ2-3; 8 bases align to TRBD1. The ends lost 4 bases at V and 3 bases at J; junction bases unmatched: 16. The length of the CDR3 is 18 residues. In germline, CDR1 is SGHRS, CDR2 YFSETQ. The CDR3 region is CASSLNPPGQGGTDTQYF. The CDR3 DNA reads TGCGCCAGCAGCCTGAACCCTCCCGGACAGGGTGGGACAGATACGCAGTATTTT.

The chain's CDR3 is CASSYGQGALNTEAFF. DNA for the CDR3: TGCGCCAGCAGCTACGGACAGGGGGCATTGAACACTGAAGCTTTCTTT. The V gene is TRBV5-1, the J gene TRBJ1-1, with 11 positions matching TRBD1. This CDR3 region has 16 residues. Germline lookup yields CDR1 SGHRS and CDR2 YFSETQ. J was trimmed by 0 bases and V by 3 bases; bases with no gene match: 4.

A single count supports this clone. The chain carries TRBV5-8 and TRBJ1-1, with 7 bases aligning to TRBD1. This CDR3 is built from 13 residues. In germline, CDR1 is SGHTS, CDR2 YDEGEE. J lost 8 bases, V lost 4 bases, and 8 bases had no gene match. The CDR3 region has the DNA TGTGCCAGCAGCCTGACAGGGCTCTTCGAAGCTTTCTTT. This codes for CASSLTGLFEAFF.

The chain is built from TRBV20-1 and TRBJ2-5; D is possibly TRBD2 (5 bases). The V end lost 3 bases, the J end lost 5 bases, and 16 bases lay between the germline ends. Looked up from germline, CDR1 is DFQATT and CDR2 is SNEGSKA (reference sequence). The CDR3 covers 14 residues. CDR3: CSASFPTSGETQYF. CDR3 nucleotides: TGCAGTGCTAGTTTCCCCACTAGTGGGGAGACCCAGTACTTC.

This clone showed up just a few times. This chain links TRBV7-9 with TRBJ2-1; D is unclear. Germline values: CDR1 SEHNR, CDR2 FQNEAQ (reference sequence). There are 12 residues in the CDR3. The V end lost 5 bases, the J end lost 5 bases, and 7 bases lay between the germline ends. CDR3 amino acids: CASSPLNNEQFF. The CDR3 DNA sequence: TGTGCCAGCAGCCCCCTAAACAATGAGCAGTTCTTC.

The chain is built from TRBV6-1 and TRBJ2-7, with 10 bases lining up with TRBD2. J was trimmed by 2 bases and V by 2 bases; bases with no gene match: 27. Germline V lookup: CDR1 MNHNS, CDR2 SASEGT. CDR3 length equals 23 residues. CDR3 bases: TGTGCCAGCAGTGAAAAGTCTTGGAGGGGGCGGAGGCTAGCGGGAGAATGGCCCTACGAGCAGTACTTC. Its translation is CASSEKSWRGRRLAGEWPYEQYF.

V usage is TRBV6-5 and J usage is TRBJ1-2; maybe TRBD1 (6 bases). The V gene lost 0 bases and the J gene lost 5 bases, with 7 bases spanning the gap. The CDR3 length is 13 residues. Germline loops: CDR1 MNHEY, CDR2 SVGAGI. CDR3 region: CASSYSQGYGYTF. CDR3 coding DNA: TGTGCCAGCAGTTACTCGCAGGGGTATGGCTACACCTTC.

A note on this clone: Other DNA sequences of this sample code for an identical CDR3. The CDR3 bases are TGTGCCAGCAGCGGCCAGGGGGCCTACGAGCAGTACTTC. Protein: CASSGQGAYEQYF. The chain is built from TRBV9 and TRBJ2-7, with 7 bases fitting TRBD1. Trimming took 3 bases from V and 2 from J; bases not matched to a gene: 2. CDR3 length: 13 amino acids. Germline V gene data show CDR1 as SGDLS and CDR2 as YYNGEE. The entire variable domain, with the rest obtained from reference TRBV9 and TRBJ2-7, is as follows: DSGVTQTPKHLITATGQRVTLRCSPRSGDLSVYWYQQSLDQGLQFLIQYYNGEERAKGNILERFSAQQFPDLHSELNLSSLELGDSALYFCASSGQGAYEQYFGPGTRLTVT.

The table lists this clone with a few counts. V is TRBV6-6 and J is TRBJ1-2; TRBD1 matches at 9 bases. The trim removed 6 bases at V and 7 bases at J, leaving 9 bases unmatched. The CDR3 sequence is 14 residues long. Germline V gene lookup returns CDR1 MNHNY and CDR2 SVGAGI (reference sequence). The CDR3 sequence is CASRGEGTGPGYTF. The CDR3 region has the DNA TGTGCCAGCAGGGGGGAGGGGACAGGGCCTGGCTACACCTTC.

The V and J genes are TRBV11-2 and TRBJ2-7, with D possibly TRBD2 on 6 matching bases. This CDR3 has 11 amino acids. Trimming pared 2 bases from V and 11 bases from J, leaving 10 bases between. Germline CDR1 and CDR2: SGHAT and FQNNGV. CDR3 loop: CASSLKWEEYF. CDR3 DNA: TGTGCCAGCAGCTTAAAGTGGGAGGAGTACTTC.

The CDR3 is CSARSGNEQYF. CDR3 DNA: TGCAGCGCCAGAAGCGGTAACGAGCAGTACTTC. The chain couples TRBV29-1 to TRBJ2-7; D possibly corresponds to TRBD2 (5 bases). Between the trimmed V and J ends, which lost 7 bases and 5 bases, there was a span of 12 bases. The germline V gene has CDR1 SQVTM and CDR2 ANQGSEA. This CDR3 comprises 11 residues.

The V gene is TRBV4-3, the J gene TRBJ2-5; D may be TRBD1 (7 bases). Trimming shortened V by 3 bases and J by 6 bases, and 17 bases separated the two germline ends. The germline V gene encodes CDR1 LGHNA and CDR2 YSLEER. The CDR3 sequence is 15 residues long. The CDR3 DNA is TGCGCCAGCAGCCAGGGGGGACAGCCGAGACAGACCCAGTACTTC. This gives the protein CASSQGGQPRQTQYF.

The chain employs TRBV19 and TRBJ1-5; D not certain. Germline V gene lookup returns CDR1 LNHDA and CDR2 SQIVND (reference sequence). CDR3 length: 13 amino acids. V shed 4 bases and J shed 6 bases, with 10 bases lying between them. The CDR3 loop reads CASSTGGFQPQHF. The CDR3 nucleotides read TGTGCCAGTAGTACGGGTGGGTTTCAGCCCCAGCATTTT. The full variable domain, completed using reference TRBV19 and TRBJ1-5, is DGGITQSPKYLFRKEGQNVTLSCEQNLNHDAMYWYRQDPGQGLRLIYYSQIVNDFQKGDIAEGYSVSREKKESFPLTVTSAQKNPTAFYLCASSTGGFQPQHFGDGTRLSIL.

V gene TRBV5-6 combines with J gene TRBJ2-5, with D tentatively TRBD1 (5 bases). Germline CDR1 is SGHDT and CDR2 is YYEEEE. The V and J ends lost 1 base and 5 bases respectively, with 15 bases between them. CDR3 length: 15 amino acids. In nucleotides, the CDR3 is TGTGCCAGCAGCTTGTCTCCCCAGGGAATCGAGACCCAGTACTTC. Translation gives CASSLSPQGIETQYF.

The V call is TRBV10-3, the J call TRBJ2-1; TRBD2 matches 8 bases. The CDR3 spans 17 residues. J lost 9 bases, V lost 4 bases, and 17 bases had no gene match. The V gene's germline CDR1 is ENHRY and CDR2 SYGVKD. CDR3 loop: CAISGGVTSGLLGEQFF. CDR3 bases: TGTGCCATCAGTGGGGGAGTTACTAGCGGCCTGTTGGGTGAGCAGTTCTTC.

This rearrangement joins TRBV11-2 to TRBJ1-2; D is unresolved. The ends were cut back, 1 base at V and 8 bases at J, with 11 bases in the middle. The CDR3 is 13 residues long. Germline V gene lookup returns CDR1 SGHAT and CDR2 FQNNGV. CDR3 nucleotides: TGTGCCAGCAGCTTAGGATCCGGGTTCGGCTACACCTTC. As protein: CASSLGSGFGYTF.

The chain employs TRBV5-6 and TRBJ1-1; TRBD1 aligns across 7 bases. The CDR3 has 16 residues. Trimming cost V 1 base and J 0 bases; bases outside gene matches: 6. Germline lookup yields CDR1 SGHDT and CDR2 YYEEEE. CDR3 region: CASSLYGTAMNTEAFF. CDR3 sequence (DNA): TGTGCCAGCAGCTTGTATGGGACAGCCATGAACACTGAAGCTTTCTTT.

The J gene is TRBJ2-2, the V gene TRBV19, with D possibly TRBD2 on 6 matching bases. The ends were cut back, 3 bases at V and 6 bases at J, with 14 bases in the middle. Germline assignment: CDR1 LNHDA and CDR2 SQIVND (reference sequence). CDR3 length: 15 residues. The CDR3 spells CASSIGGSSSGELFF. CDR3 nucleotide sequence: TGTGCCAGTAGTATTGGAGGGAGCTCCTCCGGGGAGCTGTTTTTT.

J is TRBJ2-5 and V is TRBV9; 16 positions agree with TRBD2. CDR1 and CDR2 (germline): SGDLS, YYNGEE. After removal of 2 bases from V and 5 bases from J, the junction contained 6 bases not matched to a gene. This CDR3 has 17 residues. The CDR3 nucleotides read TGTGCCAGCAGCGTGGGACTAGCGGGAGGGCGACGGGAGACCCAGTACTTC. Encoded protein: CASSVGLAGGRRETQYF.

The chain joins TRBV18 to TRBJ1-4, with D hard to call. Trimming left V 2 bases short and J 0 bases short, with 10 bases between. The V gene's germline CDR1 is KGHSH and CDR2 LQKENI. The CDR3 length is 16 residues. CDR3 sequence reads: CASSPYLAATNEKLFF. DNA of the CDR3: TGTGCCAGCTCACCATATCTGGCCGCAACTAATGAAAAACTGTTTTTT.

V and J are TRBV15 and TRBJ2-1; D is ambiguous. CDR3 size: 15 residues. The V and J ends lost 0 bases and 4 bases respectively, with 10 bases between them. CDR1 is LNHNV, CDR2 YYDKDF, per germline (reference sequence). CDR3 loop: CATSRDPRRYNEQFF. For the CDR3, the DNA is TGTGCCACCAGCAGAGATCCGAGGCGTTACAATGAGCAGTTCTTC.

This chain connects TRBV7-9 to TRBJ1-4; TRBD1 is a possible D gene (6 bases). This CDR3 contains 14 residues. Per the germline V gene, CDR1 is SEHNR and CDR2 is FQNEAQ (reference sequence). The V end lost 5 bases, the J end lost 5 bases, and 12 bases lay between the germline ends. The CDR3 bases are TGTGCCAGCAGCCCCACAGGGATCAATGAAAAACTGTTTTTT. This sequence encodes CASSPTGINEKLFF.